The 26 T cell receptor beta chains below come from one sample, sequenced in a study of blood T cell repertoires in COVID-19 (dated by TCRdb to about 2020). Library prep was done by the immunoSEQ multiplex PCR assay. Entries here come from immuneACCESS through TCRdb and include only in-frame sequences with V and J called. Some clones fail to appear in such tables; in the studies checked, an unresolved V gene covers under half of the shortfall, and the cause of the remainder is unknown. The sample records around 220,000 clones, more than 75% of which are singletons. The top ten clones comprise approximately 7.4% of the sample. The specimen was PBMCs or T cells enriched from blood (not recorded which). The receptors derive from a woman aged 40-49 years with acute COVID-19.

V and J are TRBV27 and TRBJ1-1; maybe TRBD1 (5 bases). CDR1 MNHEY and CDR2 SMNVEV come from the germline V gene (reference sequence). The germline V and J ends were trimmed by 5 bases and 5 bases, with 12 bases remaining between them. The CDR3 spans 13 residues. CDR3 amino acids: CASSPRGRTEAFF. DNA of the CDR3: TGTGCCAGCAGTCCGCGGGGCAGAACTGAAGCTTTCTTT.

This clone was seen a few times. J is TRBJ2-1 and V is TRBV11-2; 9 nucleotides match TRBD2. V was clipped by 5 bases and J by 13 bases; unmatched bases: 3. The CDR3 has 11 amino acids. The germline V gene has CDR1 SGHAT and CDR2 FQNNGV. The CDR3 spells CASSRLADQFF. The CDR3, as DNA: TGTGCCAGCAGCCGACTAGCGGACCAGTTCTTC. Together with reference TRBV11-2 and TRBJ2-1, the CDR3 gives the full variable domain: EAGVAQSPRYKIIEKRQSVAFWCNPISGHATLYWYQQILGQGPKLLIQFQNNGVVDDSQLPKDRFSAERLKGVDSTLKIQPAKLEDSAVYLCASSRLADQFFGPGTRLTVL.

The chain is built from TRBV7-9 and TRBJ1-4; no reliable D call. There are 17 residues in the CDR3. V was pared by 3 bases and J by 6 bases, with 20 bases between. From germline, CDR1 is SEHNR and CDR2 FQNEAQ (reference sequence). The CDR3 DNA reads TGTGCCAGCAGCTTTGGGAGGGCGGGGAAGATAGATGAAAAACTGTTTTTT. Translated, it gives CASSFGRAGKIDEKLFF.

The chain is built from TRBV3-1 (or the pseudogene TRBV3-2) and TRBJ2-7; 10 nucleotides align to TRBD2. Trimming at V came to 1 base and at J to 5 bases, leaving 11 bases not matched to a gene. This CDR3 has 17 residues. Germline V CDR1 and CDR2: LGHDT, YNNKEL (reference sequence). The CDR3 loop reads CASSQGGAGGPGNEQYF. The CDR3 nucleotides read TGTGCCAGCAGCCAAGGGGGAGCGGGGGGGCCCGGGAACGAGCAGTACTTC.

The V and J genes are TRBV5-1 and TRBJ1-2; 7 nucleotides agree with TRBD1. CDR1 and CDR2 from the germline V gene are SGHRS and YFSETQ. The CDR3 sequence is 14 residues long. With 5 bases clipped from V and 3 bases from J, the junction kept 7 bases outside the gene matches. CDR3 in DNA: TGCGCCAGCAGGAGGTACGGGACAGACTATGGCTACACCTTC. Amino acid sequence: CASRRYGTDYGYTF. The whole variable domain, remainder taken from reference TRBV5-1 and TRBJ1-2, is KAGVTQTPRYLIKTRGQQVTLSCSPISGHRSVSWYQQTPGQGLQFLFEYFSETQRNKGNFPGRFSGRQFSNSRSEMNVSTLELGDSALYLCASRRYGTDYGYTFGSGTRLTVV.

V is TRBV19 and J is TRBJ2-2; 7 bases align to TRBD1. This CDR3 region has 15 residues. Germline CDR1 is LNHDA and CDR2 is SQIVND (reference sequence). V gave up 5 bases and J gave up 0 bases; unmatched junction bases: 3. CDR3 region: CASSEGAANTGELFF. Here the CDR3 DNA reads TGTGCCAGTAGTGAGGGGGCCGCGAACACCGGGGAGCTGTTTTTT. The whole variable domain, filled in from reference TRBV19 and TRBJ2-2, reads DGGITQSPKYLFRKEGQNVTLSCEQNLNHDAMYWYRQDPGQGLRLIYYSQIVNDFQKGDIAEGYSVSREKKESFPLTVTSAQKNPTAFYLCASSEGAANTGELFFGEGSRLTVL.

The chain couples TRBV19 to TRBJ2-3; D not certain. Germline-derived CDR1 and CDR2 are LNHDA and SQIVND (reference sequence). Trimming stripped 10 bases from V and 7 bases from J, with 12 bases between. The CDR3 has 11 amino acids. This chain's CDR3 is CATVQRYTQYF. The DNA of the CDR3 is TGTGCCACCGTTCAACGGTATACGCAGTATTTT.

The CDR3 loop is CASSFGQDFKETQYF. CDR3 DNA: TGTGCCAGCAGCTTCGGACAGGACTTTAAAGAGACCCAGTACTTC. V usage is TRBV11-3 and J usage is TRBJ2-5; 7 nucleotides align to TRBD1. The CDR3 is 15 amino acids. CDR1 is SGHNT and CDR2 is YENEEA in the germline V gene. V was clipped by 3 bases and J by 3 bases; unmatched bases: 7.

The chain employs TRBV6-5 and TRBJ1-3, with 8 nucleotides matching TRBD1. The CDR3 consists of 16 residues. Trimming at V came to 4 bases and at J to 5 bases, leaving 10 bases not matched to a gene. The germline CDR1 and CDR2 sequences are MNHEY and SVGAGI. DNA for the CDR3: TGTGCCAGCAGTTGGCCGGGACAGGCCTTAAGAAACACCATATATTTT. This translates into CASSWPGQALRNTIYF.

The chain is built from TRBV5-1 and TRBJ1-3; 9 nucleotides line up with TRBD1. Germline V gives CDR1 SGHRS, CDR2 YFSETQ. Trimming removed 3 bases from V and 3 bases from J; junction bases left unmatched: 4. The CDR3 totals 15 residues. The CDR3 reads CASSSMTGGGNTIYF. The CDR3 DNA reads TGCGCCAGCAGCTCAATGACAGGGGGTGGAAACACCATATATTTT.

Here the CDR3 DNA reads TGTGCCAGCTCACCACCCTCGGCGGAAGAGACCCAGTACTTC. Its translation: CASSPPSAEETQYF. The V call is TRBV18, the J call TRBJ2-5; D gene unclear. The CDR3 sequence is 14 residues long. Trimming removed 0 bases at V and 3 bases at J, with 8 bases between. CDR1 and CDR2 from the germline V gene are KGHSH and LQKENI. The full variable domain, its missing parts supplied by reference TRBV18 and TRBJ2-5, is NAGVMQNPRHLVRRRGQEARLRCSPMKGHSHVYWYRQLPEEGLKFMVYLQKENIIDESGMPKERFSAEFPKEGPSILRIQQVVRGDSAAYFCASSPPSAEETQYFGPGTRLLVL.

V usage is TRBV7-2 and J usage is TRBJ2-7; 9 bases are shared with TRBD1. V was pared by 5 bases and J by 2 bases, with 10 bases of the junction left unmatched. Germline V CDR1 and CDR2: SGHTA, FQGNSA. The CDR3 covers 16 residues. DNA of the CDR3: TGTGCCAGCAGCCAAAACACCGGGACAGGGACCTACGAGCAGTACTTC. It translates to CASSQNTGTGTYEQYF.

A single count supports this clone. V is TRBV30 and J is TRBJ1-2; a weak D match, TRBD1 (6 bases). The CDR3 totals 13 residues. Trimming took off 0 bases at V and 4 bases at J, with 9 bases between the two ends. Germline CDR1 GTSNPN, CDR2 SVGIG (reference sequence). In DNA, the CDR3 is TGTGCCTGGAGTGTACAGGGTCCCTATGGCTACACCTTC. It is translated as CAWSVQGPYGYTF.

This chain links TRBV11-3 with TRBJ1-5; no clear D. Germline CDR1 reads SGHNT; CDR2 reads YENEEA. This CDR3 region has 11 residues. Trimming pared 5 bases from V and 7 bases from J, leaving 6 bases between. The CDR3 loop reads CASSPSQPQHF. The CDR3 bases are TGTGCCAGCAGCCCTAGCCAGCCCCAGCATTTT.

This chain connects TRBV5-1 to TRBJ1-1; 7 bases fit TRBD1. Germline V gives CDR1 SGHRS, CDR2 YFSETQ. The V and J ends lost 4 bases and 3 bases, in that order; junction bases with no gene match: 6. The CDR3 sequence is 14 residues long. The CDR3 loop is CASSPFGTDTEAFF. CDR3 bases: TGCGCCAGCAGCCCGTTCGGGACAGACACTGAAGCTTTCTTT.

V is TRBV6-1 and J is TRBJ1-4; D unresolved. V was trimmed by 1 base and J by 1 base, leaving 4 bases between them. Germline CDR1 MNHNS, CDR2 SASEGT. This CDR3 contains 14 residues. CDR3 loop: CASSEERTNEKLFF. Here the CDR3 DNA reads TGTGCCAGCAGTGAAGAGAGAACTAATGAAAAACTGTTTTTT.

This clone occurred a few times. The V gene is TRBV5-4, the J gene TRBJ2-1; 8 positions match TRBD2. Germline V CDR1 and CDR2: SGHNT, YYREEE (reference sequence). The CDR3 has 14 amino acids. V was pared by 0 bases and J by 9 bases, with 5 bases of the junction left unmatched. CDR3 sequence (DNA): TGTGCCAGCAGCTTGGCGGGGGGGACGAGTGAGCAGTTCTTC. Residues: CASSLAGGTSEQFF.

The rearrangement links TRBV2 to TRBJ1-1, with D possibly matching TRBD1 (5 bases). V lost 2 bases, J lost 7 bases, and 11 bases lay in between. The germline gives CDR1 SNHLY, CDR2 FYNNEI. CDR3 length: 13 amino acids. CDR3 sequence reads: CASSERGEGEAFF. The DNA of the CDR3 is TGTGCCAGCAGTGAACGGGGGGAAGGTGAAGCTTTCTTT.

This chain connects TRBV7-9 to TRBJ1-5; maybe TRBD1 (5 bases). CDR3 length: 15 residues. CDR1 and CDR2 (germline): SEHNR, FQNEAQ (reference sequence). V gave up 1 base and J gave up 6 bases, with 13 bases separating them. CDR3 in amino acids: CASSLDGAGGQPQHF. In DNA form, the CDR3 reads TGTGCCAGCAGCTTAGATGGGGCCGGTGGTCAGCCCCAGCATTTT.

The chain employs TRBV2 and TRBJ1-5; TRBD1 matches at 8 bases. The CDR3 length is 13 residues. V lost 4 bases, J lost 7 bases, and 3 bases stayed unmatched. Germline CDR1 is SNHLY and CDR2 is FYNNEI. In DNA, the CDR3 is TGTGCCAGCAGTGGACAGGGGAAGCAGCCCCAGCATTTT. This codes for CASSGQGKQPQHF.

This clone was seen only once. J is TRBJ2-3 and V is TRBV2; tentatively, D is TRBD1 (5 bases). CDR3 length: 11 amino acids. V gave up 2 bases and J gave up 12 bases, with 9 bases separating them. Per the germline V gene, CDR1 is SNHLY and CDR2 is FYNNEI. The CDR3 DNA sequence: TGTGCCAGCAGTGAAAGGCAGGGACAGTATTTT. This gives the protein CASSERQGQYF.

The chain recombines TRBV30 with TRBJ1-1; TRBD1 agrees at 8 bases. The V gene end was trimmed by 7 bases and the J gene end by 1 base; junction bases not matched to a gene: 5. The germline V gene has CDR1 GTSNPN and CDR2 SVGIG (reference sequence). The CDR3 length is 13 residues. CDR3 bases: TGTGCCTCCCGGGACAGGCGGAACACTGAAGCTTTCTTT. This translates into CASRDRRNTEAFF.

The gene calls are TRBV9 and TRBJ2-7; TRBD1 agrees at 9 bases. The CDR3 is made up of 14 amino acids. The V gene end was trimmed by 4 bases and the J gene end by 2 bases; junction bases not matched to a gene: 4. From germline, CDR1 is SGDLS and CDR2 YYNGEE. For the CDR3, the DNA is TGTGCCAGCAGCTCCCGGGACAGGGCCTACGAGCAGTACTTC. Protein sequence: CASSSRDRAYEQYF.

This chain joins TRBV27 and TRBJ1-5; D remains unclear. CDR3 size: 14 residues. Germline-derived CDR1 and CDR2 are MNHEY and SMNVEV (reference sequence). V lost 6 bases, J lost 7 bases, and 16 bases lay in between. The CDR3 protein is CASSRTRGGQPQHF. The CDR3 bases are TGTGCCAGCAGCAGGACTCGAGGCGGGCAGCCCCAGCATTTT.

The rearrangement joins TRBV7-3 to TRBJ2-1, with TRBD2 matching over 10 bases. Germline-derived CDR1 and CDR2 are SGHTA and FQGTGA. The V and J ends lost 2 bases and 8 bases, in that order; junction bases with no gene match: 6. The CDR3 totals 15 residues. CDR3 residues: CASSLQTSGRDEQFF. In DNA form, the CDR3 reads TGTGCCAGCAGCTTACAGACTAGCGGGCGGGATGAGCAGTTCTTC. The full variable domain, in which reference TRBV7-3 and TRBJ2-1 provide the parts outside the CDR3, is GAGVSQTPSNKVTEKGKYVELRCDPISGHTALYWYRQSLGQGPEFLIYFQGTGAADDSGLPNDRFFAVRPEGSVSTLKIQRTERGDSAVYLCASSLQTSGRDEQFFGPGTRLTVL.

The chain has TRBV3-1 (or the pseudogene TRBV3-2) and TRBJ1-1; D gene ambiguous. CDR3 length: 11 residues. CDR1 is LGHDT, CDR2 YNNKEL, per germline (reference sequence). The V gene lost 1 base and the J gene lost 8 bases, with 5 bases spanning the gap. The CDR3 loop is CASSQGQEAFF. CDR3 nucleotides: TGTGCCAGCAGCCAAGGACAAGAAGCTTTCTTT.